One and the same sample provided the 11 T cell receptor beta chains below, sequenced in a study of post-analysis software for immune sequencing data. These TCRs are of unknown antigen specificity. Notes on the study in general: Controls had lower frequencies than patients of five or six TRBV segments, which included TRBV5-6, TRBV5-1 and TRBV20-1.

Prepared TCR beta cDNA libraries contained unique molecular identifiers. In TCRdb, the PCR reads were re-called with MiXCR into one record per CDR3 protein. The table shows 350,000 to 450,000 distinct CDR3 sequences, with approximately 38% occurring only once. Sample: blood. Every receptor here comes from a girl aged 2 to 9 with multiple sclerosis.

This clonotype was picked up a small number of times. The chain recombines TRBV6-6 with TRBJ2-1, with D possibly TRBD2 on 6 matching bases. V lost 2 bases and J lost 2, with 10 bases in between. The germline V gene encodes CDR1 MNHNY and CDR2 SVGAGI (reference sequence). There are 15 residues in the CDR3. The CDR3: CASSYRGGPYNEQFF. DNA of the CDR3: TGTGCCAGCAGTTACCGGGGAGGACCCTACAATGAGCAGTTCTTC.

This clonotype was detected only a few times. CDR3 bases: TGTGCCAGCAGTTACTCGAATTTTTGGGGGCAGGGGGGTTCCTACGAGCAGTACTTC. It is translated as CASSYSNFWGQGGSYEQYF. The V and J genes are TRBV6-5 and TRBJ2-7, with D possibly TRBD1 on 7 matching bases. The CDR3 spans 19 residues. Germline CDR1 MNHEY, CDR2 SVGAGI. V lost 0 bases to trimming and J lost 1 base, with 22 bases between them.

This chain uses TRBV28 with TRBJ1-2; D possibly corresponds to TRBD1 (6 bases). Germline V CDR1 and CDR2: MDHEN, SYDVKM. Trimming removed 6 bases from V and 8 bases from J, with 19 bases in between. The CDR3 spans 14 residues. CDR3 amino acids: CASRRTQGSRGYTF. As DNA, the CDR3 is TGTGCCAGCAGGAGGACCCAGGGGTCACGGGGCTACACCTTC.

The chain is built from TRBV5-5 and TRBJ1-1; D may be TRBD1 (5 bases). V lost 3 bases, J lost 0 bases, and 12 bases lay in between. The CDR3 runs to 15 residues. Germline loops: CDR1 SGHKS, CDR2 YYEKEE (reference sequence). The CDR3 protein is CASSSTATVNTEAFF. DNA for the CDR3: TGTGCCAGCAGCTCGACAGCGACAGTGAACACTGAAGCTTTCTTT.

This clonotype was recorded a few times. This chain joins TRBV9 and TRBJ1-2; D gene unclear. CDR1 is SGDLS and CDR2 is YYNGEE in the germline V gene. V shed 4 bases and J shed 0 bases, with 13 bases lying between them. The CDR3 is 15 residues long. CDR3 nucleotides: TGTGCCAGCAGCCCGCGACGGAGAGCTAACTATGGCTACACCTTC. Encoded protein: CASSPRRRANYGYTF.

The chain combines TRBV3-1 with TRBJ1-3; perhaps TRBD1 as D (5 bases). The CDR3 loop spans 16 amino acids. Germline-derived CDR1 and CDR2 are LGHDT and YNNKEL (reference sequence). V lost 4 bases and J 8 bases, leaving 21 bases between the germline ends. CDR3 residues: CASSPRIKGPSDTIYF. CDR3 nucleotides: TGTGCCAGCAGCCCACGAATCAAGGGGCCGTCGGACACCATATATTTT.

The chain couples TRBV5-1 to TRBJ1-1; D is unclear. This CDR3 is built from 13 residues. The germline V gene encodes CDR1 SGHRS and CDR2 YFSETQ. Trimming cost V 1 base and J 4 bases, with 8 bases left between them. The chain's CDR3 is CASSLISGTEAFF. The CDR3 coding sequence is TGCGCCAGCAGCTTGATTTCAGGCACTGAAGCTTTCTTT. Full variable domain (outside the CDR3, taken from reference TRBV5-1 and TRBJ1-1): KAGVTQTPRYLIKTRGQQVTLSCSPISGHRSVSWYQQTPGQGLQFLFEYFSETQRNKGNFPGRFSGRQFSNSRSEMNVSTLELGDSALYLCASSLISGTEAFFGQGTRLTVV.

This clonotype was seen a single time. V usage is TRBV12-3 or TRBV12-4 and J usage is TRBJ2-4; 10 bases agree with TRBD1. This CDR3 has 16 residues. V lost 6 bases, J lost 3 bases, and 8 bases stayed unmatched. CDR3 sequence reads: CASSRQGAGDKNIQYF. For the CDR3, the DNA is TGTGCCAGCAGCCGACAGGGGGCTGGGGACAAAAACATTCAGTACTTC.

The CDR3 protein is CAISEPPSLGDEQFF. The DNA of the CDR3 is TGTGCCATCAGTGAGCCCCCCTCACTAGGCGATGAGCAGTTCTTC. V usage is TRBV10-3 and J usage is TRBJ2-1; D is perhaps TRBD2 (5 bases). The CDR3 runs to 15 residues. The V end was cut by 2 bases, the J end by 8 bases, with 16 bases between. Germline CDR1 ENHRY, CDR2 SYGVKD.

CDR3 region: CASSQDLGLEWDTQYF. DNA for the CDR3: TGCGCCAGCAGCCAAGATCTGGGACTAGAGTGGGATACGCAGTATTTT. J is TRBJ2-3 and V is TRBV4-1, with 8 bases that match TRBD2. Trimming at V came to 0 bases and at J to 6 bases, leaving 8 bases not matched to a gene. CDR1 and CDR2 (germline): MGHRA, YSYEKL. This CDR3 contains 16 residues.

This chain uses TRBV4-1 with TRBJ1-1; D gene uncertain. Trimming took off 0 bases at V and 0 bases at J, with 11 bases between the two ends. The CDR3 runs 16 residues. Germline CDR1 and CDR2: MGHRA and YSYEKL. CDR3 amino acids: CASSQEYSRMNTEAFF. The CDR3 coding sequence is TGCGCCAGCAGCCAAGAGTACAGCCGTATGAACACTGAAGCTTTCTTT.